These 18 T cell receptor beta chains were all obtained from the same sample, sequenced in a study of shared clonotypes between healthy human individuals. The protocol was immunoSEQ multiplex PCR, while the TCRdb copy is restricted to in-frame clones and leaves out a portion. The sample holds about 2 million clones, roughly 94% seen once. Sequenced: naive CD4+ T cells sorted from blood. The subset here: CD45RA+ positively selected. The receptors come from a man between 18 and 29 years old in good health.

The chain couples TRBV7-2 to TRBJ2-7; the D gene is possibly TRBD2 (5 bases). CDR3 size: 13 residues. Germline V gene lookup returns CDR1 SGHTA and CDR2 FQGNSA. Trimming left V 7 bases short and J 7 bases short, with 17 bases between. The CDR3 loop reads CASTPRVTGEQYF. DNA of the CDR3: TGTGCCAGCACCCCGCGTGTTACGGGGGAGCAGTACTTC.

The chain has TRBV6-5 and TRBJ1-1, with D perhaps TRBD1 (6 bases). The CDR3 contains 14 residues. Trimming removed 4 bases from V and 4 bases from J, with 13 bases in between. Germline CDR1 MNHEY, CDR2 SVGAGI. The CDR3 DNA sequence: TGTGCCAGCAGTTCTCTAGGGGGAGGCACTGAAGCTTTCTTT. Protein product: CASSSLGGGTEAFF.

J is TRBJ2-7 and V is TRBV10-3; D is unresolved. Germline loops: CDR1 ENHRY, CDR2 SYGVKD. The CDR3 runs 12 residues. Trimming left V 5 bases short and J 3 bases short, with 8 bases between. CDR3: CAISSQVYEQYF. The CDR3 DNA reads TGTGCCATCAGTTCTCAGGTCTACGAGCAGTACTTC.

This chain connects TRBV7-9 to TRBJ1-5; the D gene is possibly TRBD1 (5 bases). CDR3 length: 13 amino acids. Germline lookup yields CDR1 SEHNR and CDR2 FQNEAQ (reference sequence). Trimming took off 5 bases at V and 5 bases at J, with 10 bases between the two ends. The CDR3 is CASSLQEDQPQHF. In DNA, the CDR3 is TGTGCCAGCAGCCTACAGGAGGATCAGCCCCAGCATTTT.

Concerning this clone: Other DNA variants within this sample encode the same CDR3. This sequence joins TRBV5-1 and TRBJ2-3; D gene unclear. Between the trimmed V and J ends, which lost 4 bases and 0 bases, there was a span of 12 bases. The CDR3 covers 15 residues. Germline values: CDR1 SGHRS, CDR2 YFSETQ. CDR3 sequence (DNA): TGCGCCAGCAGCCGCGGTTCATCTAGCACAGATACGCAGTATTTT. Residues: CASSRGSSSTDTQYF.

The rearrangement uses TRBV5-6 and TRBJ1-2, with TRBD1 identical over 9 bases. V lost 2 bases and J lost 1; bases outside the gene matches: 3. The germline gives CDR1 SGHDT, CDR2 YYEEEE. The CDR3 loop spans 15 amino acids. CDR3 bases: TGTGCCAGCAGCTTAAGGGACAGGGTTAACTATGGCTACACCTTC. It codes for CASSLRDRVNYGYTF.

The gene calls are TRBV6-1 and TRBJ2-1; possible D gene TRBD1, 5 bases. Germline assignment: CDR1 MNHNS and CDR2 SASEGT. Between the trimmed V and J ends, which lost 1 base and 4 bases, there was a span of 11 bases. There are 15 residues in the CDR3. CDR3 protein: CASSEDQGSYNEQFF. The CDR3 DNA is TGTGCCAGCAGTGAAGACCAGGGTTCATACAATGAGCAGTTCTTC.

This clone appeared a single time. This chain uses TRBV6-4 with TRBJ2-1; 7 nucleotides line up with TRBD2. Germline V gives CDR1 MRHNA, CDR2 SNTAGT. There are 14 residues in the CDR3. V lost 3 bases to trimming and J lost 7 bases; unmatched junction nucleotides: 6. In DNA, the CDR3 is TGTGCCAGCAGTGAATGGACTAGATCAAATGAGCAGTTCTTC. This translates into CASSEWTRSNEQFF.

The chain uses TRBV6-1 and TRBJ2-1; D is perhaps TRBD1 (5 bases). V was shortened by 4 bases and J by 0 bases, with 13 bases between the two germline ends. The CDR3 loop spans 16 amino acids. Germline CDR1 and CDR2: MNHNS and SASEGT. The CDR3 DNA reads TGTGCCAGCAGTGCCCCGACAGCGAGCTCCTACAATGAGCAGTTCTTC. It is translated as CASSAPTASSYNEQFF.

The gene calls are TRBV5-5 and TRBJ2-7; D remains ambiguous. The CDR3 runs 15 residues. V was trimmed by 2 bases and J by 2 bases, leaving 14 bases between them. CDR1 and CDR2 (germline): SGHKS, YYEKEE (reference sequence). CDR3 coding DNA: TGTGCCAGCAGCTTTAGCACAGTTGCTACCTACGAGCAGTACTTC. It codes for CASSFSTVATYEQYF. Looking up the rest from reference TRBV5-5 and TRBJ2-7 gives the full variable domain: DAGVTQSPTHLIKTRGQQVTLRCSPISGHKSVSWYQQVLGQGPQFIFQYYEKEERGRGNFPDRFSARQFPNYSSELNVNALLLGDSALYLCASSFSTVATYEQYFGPGTRLTVT.

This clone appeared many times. The CDR3 DNA follows: TGTGCCACCAGCAGTGGGGTGGCTAGCGGGATCAATGAGCAGTTCTTC. Translating gives CATSSGVASGINEQFF. The chain couples TRBV15 to TRBJ2-1; 9 bases fit TRBD2. The trim removed 3 bases at V and 6 bases at J, leaving 9 bases unmatched. Germline V gene lookup returns CDR1 LNHNV and CDR2 YYDKDF (reference sequence). The CDR3 is 16 amino acids.

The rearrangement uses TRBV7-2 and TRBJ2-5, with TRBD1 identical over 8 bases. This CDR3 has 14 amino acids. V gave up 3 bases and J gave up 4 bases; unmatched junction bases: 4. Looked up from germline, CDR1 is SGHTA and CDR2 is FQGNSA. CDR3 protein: CASSFDRGGETQYF. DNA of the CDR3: TGTGCCAGCAGCTTTGACAGGGGCGGAGAGACCCAGTACTTC.

The CDR3 protein is CASSLGQGMTGANVLTF. The CDR3 bases are TGTGCCAGCAGTTTGGGACAGGGGATGACTGGGGCCAACGTCCTGACTTTC. The genes are TRBV27 and TRBJ2-6; TRBD1 matches 10 bases. Germline assignment: CDR1 MNHEY and CDR2 SMNVEV (reference sequence). The CDR3 extends over 17 amino acids. J lost 2 bases, V lost 3 bases, and 4 bases had no gene match.

The CDR3 reads CASSWGTAQETQYF. The CDR3 DNA follows: TGTGCCAGCAGTTGGGGGACAGCCCAAGAGACCCAGTACTTC. V usage is TRBV6-6 and J usage is TRBJ2-5; 7 positions agree with TRBD1. J lost 1 base, V lost 4 bases, and 3 bases had no gene match. This CDR3 comprises 14 residues. Germline V gene lookup returns CDR1 MNHNY and CDR2 SVGAGI (reference sequence).

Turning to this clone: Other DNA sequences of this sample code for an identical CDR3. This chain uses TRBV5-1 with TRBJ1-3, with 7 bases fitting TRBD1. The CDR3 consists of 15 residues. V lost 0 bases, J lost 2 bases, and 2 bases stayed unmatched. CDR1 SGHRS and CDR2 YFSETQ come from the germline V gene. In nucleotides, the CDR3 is TGCGCCAGCAGCTTGGGACAGGGTGCTGGAAACACCATATATTTT. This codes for CASSLGQGAGNTIYF.

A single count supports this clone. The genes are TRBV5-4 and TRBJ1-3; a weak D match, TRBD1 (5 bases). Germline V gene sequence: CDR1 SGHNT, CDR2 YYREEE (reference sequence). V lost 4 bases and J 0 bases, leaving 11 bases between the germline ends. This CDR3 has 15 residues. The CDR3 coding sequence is TGTGCCAGCAGCACCGACAGCTTCTCTGGAAACACCATATATTTT. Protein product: CASSTDSFSGNTIYF.

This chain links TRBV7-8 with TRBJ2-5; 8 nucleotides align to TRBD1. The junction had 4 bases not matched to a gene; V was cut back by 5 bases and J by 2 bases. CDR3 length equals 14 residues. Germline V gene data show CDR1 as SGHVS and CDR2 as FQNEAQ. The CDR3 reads CASSQGARQETQYF. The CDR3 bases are TGTGCCAGCAGCCAGGGGGCCAGGCAAGAGACCCAGTACTTC.

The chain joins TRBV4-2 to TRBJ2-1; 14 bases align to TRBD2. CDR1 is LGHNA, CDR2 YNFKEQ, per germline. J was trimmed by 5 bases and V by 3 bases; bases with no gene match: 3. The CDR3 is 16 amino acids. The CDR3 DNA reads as TGTGCCAGCAGCCAGGAGGGACTAGCGGGAGACAATGAGCAGTTCTTC. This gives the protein CASSQEGLAGDNEQFF.